The 5 T cell receptor beta chains below were found in one sample sequenced in a study of T-cell reconstitution after alpha-beta-depleted transplantation in children. Using unique molecular identifiers, the investigators prepared the TCRbeta library. TCRdb used MiXCR to reprocess the PCR reads, holding one entry per CDR3 protein. The sample yields fewer than 700,000 distinct CDR3 sequences, about 23% seen once. Sequencing was performed on PBMCs, mostly from graft donor cells, taken 360 days after TCRalphabeta/CD19-depleted stem cell transplant. These receptor sequences come from a boy in the first two years of life who had a stem cell transplant for acute myeloid leukemia, so the T cells may come from the graft donor.

CDR3 sequence reads: CSVGPSGTGVETQYF. CDR3 nucleotide sequence: TGCAGCGTTGGCCCCAGTGGAACAGGGGTAGAGACCCAGTACTTC. J is TRBJ2-5 and V is TRBV29-1; TRBD1 matches 7 bases. V lost 4 bases and J lost 4; bases outside the gene matches: 12. The CDR3 has 15 residues. The germline gives CDR1 SQVTM, CDR2 ANQGSEA.

This clonotype showed up just a few times. The J gene is TRBJ2-5, the V gene TRBV19; weak D call: TRBD1 (6 bases). This CDR3 has 13 residues. Per germline, CDR1 LNHDA and CDR2 SQIVND (reference sequence). V gave up 9 bases and J gave up 2 bases, with 13 bases separating them. This CDR3 reads CASRGPSQETQYF. In DNA, the CDR3 is TGTGCCAGCAGGGGCCCCTCACAAGAGACCCAGTACTTC.

This clonotype was found a few times. The rearrangement links TRBV5-6 to TRBJ2-5; 9 positions agree with TRBD1. The CDR3 totals 14 residues. Trimming removed 4 bases from V and 2 bases from J; junction bases left unmatched: 3. Germline V gene lookup returns CDR1 SGHDT and CDR2 YYEEEE. The CDR3 here is CASSVTGGQETQYF. The CDR3 DNA reads TGTGCCAGCAGCGTGACAGGGGGACAAGAGACCCAGTACTTC.

This clonotype was observed a few times. The gene calls are TRBV6-5 and TRBJ2-1; 12 positions agree with TRBD2. The ends lost 7 bases at V and 5 bases at J; junction bases unmatched: 3. CDR3 size: 14 residues. Germline V gene sequence: CDR1 MNHEY, CDR2 SVGAGI. The CDR3 protein is CASTASGGDNEQFF. The CDR3 DNA follows: TGTGCCAGCACGGCTAGCGGGGGGGACAATGAGCAGTTCTTC.

Many counts were recorded for this clonotype. The CDR3 nucleotides are TGTGCCAGCAGCCAAGTGTCGGACTCACCTAGCACAGATACGCAGTATTTT. Translation: CASSQVSDSPSTDTQYF. This chain joins TRBV3-1 and TRBJ2-3; TRBD2 might be the D (5 bases). Germline loops: CDR1 LGHDT, CDR2 YNNKEL (reference sequence). The CDR3 spans 17 residues. V was cut by 1 base and J by 0 bases, with 14 bases left in between.